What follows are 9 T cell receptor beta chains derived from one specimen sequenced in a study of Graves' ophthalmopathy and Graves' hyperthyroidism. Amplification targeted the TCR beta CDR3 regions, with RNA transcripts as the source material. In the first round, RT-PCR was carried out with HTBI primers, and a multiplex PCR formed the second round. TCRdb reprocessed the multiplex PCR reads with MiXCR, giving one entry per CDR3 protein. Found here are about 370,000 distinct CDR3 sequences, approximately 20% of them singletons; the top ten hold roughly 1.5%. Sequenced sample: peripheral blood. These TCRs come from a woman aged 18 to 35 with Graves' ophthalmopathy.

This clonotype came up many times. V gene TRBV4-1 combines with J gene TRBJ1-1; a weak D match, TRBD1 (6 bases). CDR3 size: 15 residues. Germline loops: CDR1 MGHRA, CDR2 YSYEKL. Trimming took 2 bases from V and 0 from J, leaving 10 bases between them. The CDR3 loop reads CASSQLGAMNTEAFF. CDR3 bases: TGCGCCAGCAGCCAATTGGGGGCCATGAACACTGAAGCTTTCTTT.

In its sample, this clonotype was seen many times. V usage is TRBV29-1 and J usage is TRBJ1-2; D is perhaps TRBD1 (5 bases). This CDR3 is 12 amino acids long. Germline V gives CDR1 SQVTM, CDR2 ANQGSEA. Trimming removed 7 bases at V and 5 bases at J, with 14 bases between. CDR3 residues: CSASGTVYGYTF. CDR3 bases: TGCAGCGCGTCCGGGACCGTTTATGGCTACACCTTC.

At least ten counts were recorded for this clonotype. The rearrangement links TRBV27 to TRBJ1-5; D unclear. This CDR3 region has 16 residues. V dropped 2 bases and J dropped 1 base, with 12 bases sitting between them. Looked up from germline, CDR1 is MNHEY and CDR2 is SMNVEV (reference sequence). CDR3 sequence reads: CASSLGKQQSNQPQHF. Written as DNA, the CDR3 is TGTGCCAGCAGTTTAGGGAAACAGCAAAGCAATCAGCCCCAGCATTTT.

The CDR3 here is CASTLQAGLAKNIQYF. The CDR3 DNA follows: TGTGCCAGCACCCTTCAAGCGGGGCTAGCCAAAAACATTCAGTACTTC. The rearrangement uses TRBV12-3 or TRBV12-4 and TRBJ2-4; TRBD2 matches at 7 bases. CDR3 length equals 16 residues. After removal of 7 bases from V and 0 bases from J, the junction contained 9 bases not matched to a gene.

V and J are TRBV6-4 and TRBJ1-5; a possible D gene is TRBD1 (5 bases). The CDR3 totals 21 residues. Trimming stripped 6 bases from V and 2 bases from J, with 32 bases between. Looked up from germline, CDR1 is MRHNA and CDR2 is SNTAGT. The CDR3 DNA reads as TGTGCCAGCAGGATGTTTTACCAGGGAAACGATAGACGTTACGGCAATCAGCCCCAGCATTTT. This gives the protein CASRMFYQGNDRRYGNQPQHF.

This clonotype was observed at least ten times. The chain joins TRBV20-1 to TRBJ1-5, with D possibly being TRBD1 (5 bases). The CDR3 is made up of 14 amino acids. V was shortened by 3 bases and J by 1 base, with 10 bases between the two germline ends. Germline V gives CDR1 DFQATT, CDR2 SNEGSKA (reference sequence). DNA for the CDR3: TGCAGTGCTAGCCCCGACAGCAGCAATCAGCCCCAGCATTTT. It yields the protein CSASPDSSNQPQHF.

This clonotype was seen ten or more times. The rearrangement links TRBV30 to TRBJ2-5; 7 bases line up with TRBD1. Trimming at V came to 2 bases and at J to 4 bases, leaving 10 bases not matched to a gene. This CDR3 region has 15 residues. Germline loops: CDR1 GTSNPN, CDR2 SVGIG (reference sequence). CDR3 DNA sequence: TGTGCCTGGAGTCGAGGTCCGGGACAGCGAGAGACCCAGTACTTC. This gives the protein CAWSRGPGQRETQYF.

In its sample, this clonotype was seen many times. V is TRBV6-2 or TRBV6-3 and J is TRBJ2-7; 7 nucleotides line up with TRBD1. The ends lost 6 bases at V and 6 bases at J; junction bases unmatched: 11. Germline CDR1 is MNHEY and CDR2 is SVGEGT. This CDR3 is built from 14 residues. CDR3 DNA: TGTGCCAGCAGCCGAACAGGGGAGATCGCCGAGCAGTACTTC. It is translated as CASSRTGEIAEQYF.

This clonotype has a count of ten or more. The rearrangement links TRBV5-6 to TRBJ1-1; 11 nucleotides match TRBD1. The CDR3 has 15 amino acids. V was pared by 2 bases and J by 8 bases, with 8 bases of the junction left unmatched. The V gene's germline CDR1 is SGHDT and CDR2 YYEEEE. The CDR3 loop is CASSFGTGQGDEAFF. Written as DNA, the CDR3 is TGTGCCAGCAGCTTTGGTACGGGACAGGGGGACGAAGCTTTCTTT.